The rows below give T cell receptor beta chains drawn from one sample of a study of cytomegalovirus exposure and HLA in healthy donors. Profiled with immunoSEQ multiplex PCR; TCRdb holds only in-frame clones, not every one. The table includes over 120,000 clones, roughly 70% detected once. Sequenced sample: PBMCs. The receptor source for this set is a man younger than 35 in good health and CMV-seropositive. Both conserved end residues are part of each CDR3. A D gene is named only where the DNA matches it firmly. Size values are once, few and many counts, or a class for expanded clones, and some rows have none.

TGTGCCAGCAGTTCCGGGACAGGGGATTTTGAGCAGTTCTTC	CASSSGTGDFEQFF	-	TRBJ2-1	TRBV2	TRBD1
TGTGCCAGCAGCATCAACACCTACAATGAGCAGTTCTTC	CASSINTYNEQFF	few	TRBJ2-1	TRBV11-1	-
TGCGCCAGCAGTGGGGCGGGCGGGAACTATGGCTACACCTTC	CASSGAGGNYGYTF	-	TRBJ1-2	TRBV10-2	-
TGTGCCAGCAGCTCTCAGGAGGAAGCGAACACTGAAGCTTTCTTT	CASSSQEEANTEAFF	-	TRBJ1-1	TRBV28	-
TGCAGCGGGGAGGGGGATTCCTACAATGAGCAGTTCTTC	CSGEGDSYNEQFF	-	TRBJ2-1	TRBV29-1	-
TGCGCCAGCAGCCAGCGTGACAGGTTGGACGAGCAGTACTTC	CASSQRDRLDEQYF	-	TRBJ2-7	TRBV4-1	-
TGTGCCAGCAGCCCTGGGGGGGGGCTTGGCTACACCTTC	CASSPGGGLGYTF	-	TRBJ1-2	TRBV6-1	-
TGTGCCAGCAGCCCCGGGAGGGCGTACGAGCAGTACTTC	CASSPGRAYEQYF	-	TRBJ2-7	TRBV7-9	TRBD2
TGTGCCAGCACCAGGACACTCCAAGAGACCCAGTACTTC	CASTRTLQETQYF	-	TRBJ2-5	TRBV6-1	-
TGCGCCAGCAGCTTGAACAGGGTCGGAAACAATGAGCAGTTCTTC	CASSLNRVGNNEQFF	-	TRBJ2-1	TRBV5-1	-
TGTGCCAGTGGGGACAGGCCTGGGGAGCAGTACTTC	CASGDRPGEQYF	-	TRBJ2-7	TRBV19	TRBD1
TGTGCCAGCAGCTCCACCGGGACTACCCGTGGGAGCGAGCAGTTCTTC	CASSSTGTTRGSEQFF	-	TRBJ2-1	TRBV7-2	TRBD2
TGTGCCAGCACCCGGACAGGGTTAGTACGAGGCACTGAAGCTTTCTTT	CASTRTGLVRGTEAFF	-	TRBJ1-1	TRBV5-4	TRBD1
TGTGCCAGCAGTTCTCCCGGGACAGCAGACAATGAGCAGTTCTTC	CASSSPGTADNEQFF	-	TRBJ2-1	TRBV28	TRBD1
TGTGCCAGCAGTGATGAGGTAGTTACTGAAGCTTTCTTT	CASSDEVVTEAFF	-	TRBJ1-1	TRBV25-1	-
TGTGCCAGCAGTTTTATCCGTCGGAGCAATCAGCCCCAGCATTTT	CASSFIRRSNQPQHF	-	TRBJ1-5	TRBV28	-
TGTGCCAGCAGTTACAGGGGTTCTGGCACAGATACGCAGTATTTT	CASSYRGSGTDTQYF	-	TRBJ2-3	TRBV6-5	-
TGTGCCAGCAGCGAGGGAGAGGACCCCTGCACCTTC	CASSEGEDPCTF	many	TRBJ1-2	TRBV7-9	-
TGTGCCAGTAGTAACCTACAGGGATTTCCTGCTTTCTTT	CASSNLQGFPAFF	-	TRBJ1-1	TRBV19	-
TGTGCCAGCAGCCCCAACATCAACCAAGAGACCCAGTACTTC	CASSPNINQETQYF	-	TRBJ2-5	TRBV7-3	-